One sample yielded the 14 T cell receptor beta chains listed below, sequenced in a study of OX40 agonist ivuxolimab in advanced cancers. Clones were sequenced by immunoSEQ multiplex PCR, and TCRdb holds only the in-frame ones, with some missing. The table records 60,000 to 75,000 clones, nearly 90% of them present only once. Here the sequenced sample was CD4+ or CD8+ T cells sorted from blood, taken in a trial of the OX40 agonist ivuxolimab. These receptors all come from an adult with an advanced solid tumor such as melanoma, head and neck, liver or kidney cancer.

The chain has TRBV6-1 and TRBJ2-3; 9 nucleotides agree with TRBD2. This CDR3 has 16 residues. J gave up 2 bases and V 2 bases, and 5 bases lay outside the gene matches. Germline V gives CDR1 MNHNS, CDR2 SASEGT. The CDR3 nucleotides read TGTGCCAGCAGTGAAAAGGCTAGCGGGGTCACAGATACGCAGTATTTT. Its translation is CASSEKASGVTDTQYF.

This chain uses TRBV7-8 with TRBJ2-3; 13 nucleotides line up with TRBD2. CDR1 SGHVS and CDR2 FQNEAQ come from the germline V gene. The CDR3 spans 16 residues. With V trimmed by 7 bases and J by 4 bases, 8 bases remained unmatched. CDR3 sequence: CASTSRTSGGSDTQYF. In DNA form, the CDR3 reads TGTGCCAGCACCTCTCGGACTAGCGGGGGTTCAGATACGCAGTATTTT.

The rearrangement uses TRBV7-2 and TRBJ2-7, with D possibly TRBD2 on 6 matching bases. V gave up 1 base and J gave up 3 bases, with 10 bases separating them. The CDR3 runs 14 residues. The germline V gene has CDR1 SGHTA and CDR2 FQGNSA. CDR3 loop: CASSLVGGDYEQYF. CDR3 coding DNA: TGTGCCAGCAGCTTAGTCGGCGGGGACTACGAGCAGTACTTC.

The J gene is TRBJ2-1, the V gene TRBV19, with TRBD2 matching over 12 bases. This CDR3 is 16 amino acids long. Germline V gene sequence: CDR1 LNHDA, CDR2 SQIVND (reference sequence). With 10 bases clipped from V and 7 bases from J, the junction kept 14 bases outside the gene matches. CDR3 sequence reads: CATQRRLAGAENEQFF. CDR3 nucleotide sequence: TGTGCCACCCAAAGGCGACTAGCGGGAGCGGAGAATGAGCAGTTCTTC.

V and J are TRBV6-5 and TRBJ1-6; no firm D call. The V end lost 6 bases, the J end lost 0 bases, and 3 bases lay between the germline ends. The CDR3 loop spans 13 amino acids. Per germline, CDR1 MNHEY and CDR2 SVGAGI. CDR3 loop: CASRSSYNSPLHF. The DNA of the CDR3 is TGTGCCAGCAGGAGCTCCTATAATTCACCCCTCCACTTT.

This chain links TRBV29-1 with TRBJ2-1; tentative D call: TRBD1 (6 bases). This CDR3 spans 12 amino acids. Germline CDR1 is SQVTM and CDR2 is ANQGSEA. V lost 7 bases and J 1 base, leaving 8 bases between the germline ends. In DNA, the CDR3 is TGCAGCGAAGGACAGTCCTACAATGAGCAGTTCTTC. Encoded protein: CSEGQSYNEQFF.

In the case of this clone: The junction differs from germline at one of its ends, possibly a read error. The chain has TRBV7-8 and TRBJ1-5; tentatively, D is TRBD1 (5 bases). CDR3 size: 16 residues. Per the germline V gene, CDR1 is SGHVS and CDR2 is FQNEAQ. The CDR3 nucleotides are TGTGCCAGCAGCTTAGGGGGCGTCAATAGCAATCAGCCCCGGCATTTT. Its protein product is CASSLGGVNSNQPRHF.

The CDR3 loop reads CASRGTGSSYEQYF. CDR3 in DNA: TGTGCCAGCAGGGGGACAGGGAGCTCCTACGAGCAGTACTTC. The V call is TRBV28, the J call TRBJ2-7; TRBD1 aligns across 9 bases. The CDR3 consists of 14 residues. The J segment lost 0 bases and the V segment lost 6 bases, leaving 3 bases of the junction unmatched. Germline CDR1 reads MDHEN; CDR2 reads SYDVKM.

The rearrangement joins TRBV11-3 to TRBJ1-1; unclear D gene. Per the germline V gene, CDR1 is SGHNT and CDR2 is YENEEA. V was shortened by 2 bases and J by 3 bases, with 7 bases between the two germline ends. The CDR3 contains 13 residues. This CDR3 reads CASSLYGYTEAFF. CDR3 DNA sequence: TGTGCCAGCAGCTTATACGGGTACACTGAAGCTTTCTTT.

J is TRBJ1-1 and V is TRBV19; perhaps TRBD1 as D (5 bases). Between the trimmed V and J ends, which lost 3 bases and 4 bases, there was a span of 15 bases. The CDR3 is 15 residues long. The germline V gene has CDR1 LNHDA and CDR2 SQIVND (reference sequence). CDR3 DNA sequence: TGTGCCAGTAGTATGACCGGGGACGGGGGCACTGAAGCTTTCTTT. Its protein product is CASSMTGDGGTEAFF.

This clone showed up just once. The rearrangement joins TRBV27 to TRBJ1-5, with D unclear. The CDR3 has 13 residues. Trimming shortened V by 2 bases and J by 2 bases, and 4 bases separated the two germline ends. Germline V gene data show CDR1 as MNHEY and CDR2 as SMNVEV (reference sequence). The CDR3 is CASSLKGNQPQHF. Here the CDR3 DNA reads TGTGCCAGCAGTTTAAAGGGCAATCAGCCCCAGCATTTT.

The chain couples TRBV7-9 to TRBJ2-7; 9 positions match TRBD1. CDR1 is SEHNR and CDR2 is FQNEAQ in the germline V gene (reference sequence). With 3 bases clipped from V and 5 bases from J, the junction kept 8 bases outside the gene matches. The CDR3 runs to 15 residues. The CDR3 nucleotides are TGTGCCAGCAGCTTGACCGGGACAGGGCTGGACGAGCAGTACTTC. Translating gives CASSLTGTGLDEQYF. The full variable domain, in which reference TRBV7-9 and TRBJ2-7 provide the parts outside the CDR3, is DTGVSQNPRHKITKRGQNVTFRCDPISEHNRLYWYRQTLGQGPEFLTYFQNEAQLEKSRLLSDRFSAERPKGSFSTLEIQRTEQGDSAMYLCASSLTGTGLDEQYFGPGTRLTVT.

In this sample, this clone turned up a few times. The CDR3 DNA is TGTGCCAGCAGCCTTACAGGTGGGGGGGCTCAGCCCCAGCATTTT. This encodes CASSLTGGGAQPQHF. The V gene is TRBV9, the J gene TRBJ1-5; D possibly corresponds to TRBD1 (6 bases). CDR3 size: 15 residues. With 4 bases removed from V and 6 bases from J, the gap between germline ends came to 17 bases. The V gene's germline CDR1 is SGDLS and CDR2 YYNGEE.

In its sample, this clone was seen once. The chain uses TRBV27 and TRBJ2-7; the D gene is possibly TRBD1 (5 bases). The germline gives CDR1 MNHEY, CDR2 SMNVEV (reference sequence). This CDR3 spans 16 amino acids. Trimming shortened V by 0 bases and J by 4 bases, and 16 bases separated the two germline ends. The CDR3 spells CASSLSVTTHRYEQYF. The CDR3, as DNA: TGTGCCAGCAGTTTATCCGTGACCACCCACAGGTACGAGCAGTACTTC.